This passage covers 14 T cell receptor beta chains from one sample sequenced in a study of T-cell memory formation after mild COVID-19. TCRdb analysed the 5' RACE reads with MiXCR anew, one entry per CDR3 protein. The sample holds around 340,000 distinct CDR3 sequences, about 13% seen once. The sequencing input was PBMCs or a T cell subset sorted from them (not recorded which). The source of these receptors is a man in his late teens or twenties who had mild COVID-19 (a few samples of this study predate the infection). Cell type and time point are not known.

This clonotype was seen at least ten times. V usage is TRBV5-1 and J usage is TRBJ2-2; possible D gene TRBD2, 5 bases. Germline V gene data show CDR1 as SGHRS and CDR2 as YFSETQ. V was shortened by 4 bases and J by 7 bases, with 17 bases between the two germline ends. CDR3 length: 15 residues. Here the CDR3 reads CASSPSTTSGGELFF. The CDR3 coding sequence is TGCGCCAGCAGCCCCTCGACTACCTCGGGCGGGGAGCTGTTTTTT.

Here the CDR3 DNA reads TGCGCCAGCAGCTTATACCACACAGGGGACGGCTACACCTTC. Its protein product is CASSLYHTGDGYTF. The chain is built from TRBV5-1 and TRBJ1-2; 7 nucleotides line up with TRBD1. This CDR3 has 14 residues. CDR1 and CDR2 from the germline V gene are SGHRS and YFSETQ. With 2 bases clipped from V and 8 bases from J, the junction kept 9 bases outside the gene matches.

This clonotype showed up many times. This CDR3 is CASRHTGGTEQFF. The CDR3 DNA reads as TGCGCCAGCAGACACACAGGGGGCACTGAGCAGTTCTTC. The genes are TRBV5-1 and TRBJ2-1; 9 positions match TRBD1. From germline, CDR1 is SGHRS and CDR2 YFSETQ. Trimming cost V 5 bases and J 9 bases; bases outside gene matches: 6. The CDR3 spans 13 residues.

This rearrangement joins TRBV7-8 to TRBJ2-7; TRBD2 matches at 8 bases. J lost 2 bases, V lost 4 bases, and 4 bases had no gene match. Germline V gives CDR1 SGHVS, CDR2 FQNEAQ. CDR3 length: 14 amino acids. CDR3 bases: TGTGCCAGCAGCTGGGCTAGCGGGCCCTACGAGCAGTACGTC. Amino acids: CASSWASGPYEQYV.

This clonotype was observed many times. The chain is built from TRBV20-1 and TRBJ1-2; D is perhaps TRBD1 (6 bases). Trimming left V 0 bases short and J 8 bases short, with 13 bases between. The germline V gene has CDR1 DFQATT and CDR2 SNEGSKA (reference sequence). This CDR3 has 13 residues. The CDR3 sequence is CSARDSGGLGYTF. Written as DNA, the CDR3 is TGCAGTGCTAGAGATTCCGGGGGCCTCGGCTACACCTTC.

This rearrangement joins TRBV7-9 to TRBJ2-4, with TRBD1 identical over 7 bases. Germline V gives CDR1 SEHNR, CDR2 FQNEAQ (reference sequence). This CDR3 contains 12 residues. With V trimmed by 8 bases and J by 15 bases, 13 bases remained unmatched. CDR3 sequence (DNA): TGTGCCAGCGTCCAGAGACGGGGACAGCTGTACTTC. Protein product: CASVQRRGQLYF. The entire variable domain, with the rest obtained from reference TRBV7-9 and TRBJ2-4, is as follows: DTGVSQNPRHKITKRGQNVTFRCDPISEHNRLYWYRQTLGQGPEFLTYFQNEAQLEKSRLLSDRFSAERPKGSFSTLEIQRTEQGDSAMYLCASVQRRGQLYFGAGTRLSVL.

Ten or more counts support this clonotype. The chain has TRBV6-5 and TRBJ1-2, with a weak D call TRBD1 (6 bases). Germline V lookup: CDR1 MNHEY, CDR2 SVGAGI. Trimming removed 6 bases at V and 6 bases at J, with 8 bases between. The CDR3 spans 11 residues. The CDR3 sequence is CASRGTNGYTF. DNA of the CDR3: TGTGCCAGCAGAGGGACAAATGGCTACACCTTC.

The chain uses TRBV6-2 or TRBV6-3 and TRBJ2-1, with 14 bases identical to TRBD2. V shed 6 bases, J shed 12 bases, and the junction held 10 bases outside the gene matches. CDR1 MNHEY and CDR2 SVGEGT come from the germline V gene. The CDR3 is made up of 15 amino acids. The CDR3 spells CASRGLAGALHVQFF. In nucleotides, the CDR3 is TGTGCCAGCAGGGGACTAGCGGGGGCCCTACACGTGCAGTTCTTC.

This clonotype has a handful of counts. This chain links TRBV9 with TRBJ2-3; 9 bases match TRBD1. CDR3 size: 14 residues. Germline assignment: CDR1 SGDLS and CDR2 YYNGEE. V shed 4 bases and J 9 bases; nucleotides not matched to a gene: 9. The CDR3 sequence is CASSLRQGEWTQYF. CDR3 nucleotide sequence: TGTGCCAGCAGCCTTCGACAGGGGGAGTGGACGCAGTATTTT.

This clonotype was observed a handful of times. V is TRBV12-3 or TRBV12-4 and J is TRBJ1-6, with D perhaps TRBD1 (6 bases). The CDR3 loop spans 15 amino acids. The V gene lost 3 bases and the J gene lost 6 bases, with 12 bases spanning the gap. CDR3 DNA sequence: TGTGCCAGCAGTTTCTTGGGGGCGGCTAATTCACCCCTCCACTTT. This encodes CASSFLGAANSPLHF.

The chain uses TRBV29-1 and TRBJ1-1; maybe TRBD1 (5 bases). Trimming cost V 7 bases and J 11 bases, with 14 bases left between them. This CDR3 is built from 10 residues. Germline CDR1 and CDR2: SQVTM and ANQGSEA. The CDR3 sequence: CSGGGNPAFF. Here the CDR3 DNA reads TGCAGCGGGGGGGGGAACCCGGCTTTCTTT.

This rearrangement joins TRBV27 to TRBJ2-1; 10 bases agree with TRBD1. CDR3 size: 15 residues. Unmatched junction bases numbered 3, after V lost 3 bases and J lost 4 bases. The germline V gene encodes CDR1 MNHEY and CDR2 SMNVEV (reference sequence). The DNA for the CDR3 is TGTGCCAGCAGTTTTGGGGACAGGGGATACAATGAGCAGTTCTTC. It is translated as CASSFGDRGYNEQFF.

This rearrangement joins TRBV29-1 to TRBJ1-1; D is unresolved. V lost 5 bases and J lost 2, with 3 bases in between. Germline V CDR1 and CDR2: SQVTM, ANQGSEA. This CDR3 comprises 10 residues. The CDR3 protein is CSVSNTEAFF. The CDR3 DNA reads TGCAGCGTTTCCAACACTGAAGCTTTCTTT. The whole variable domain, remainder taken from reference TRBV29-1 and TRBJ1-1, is SAVISQKPSRDICQRGTSLTIQCQVDSQVTMMFWYRQQPGQSLTLIATANQGSEATYESGFVIDKFPISRPNLTFSTLTVSNMSPEDSSIYLCSVSNTEAFFGQGTRLTVV.

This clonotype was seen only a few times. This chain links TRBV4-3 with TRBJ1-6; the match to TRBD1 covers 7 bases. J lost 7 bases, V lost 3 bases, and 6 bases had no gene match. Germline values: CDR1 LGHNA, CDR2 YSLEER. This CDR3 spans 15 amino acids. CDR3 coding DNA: TGCGCCAGCAGCCACGGTCCAGGGGGGAATTCACCCCTCCACTTT. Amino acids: CASSHGPGGNSPLHF.